The 16 T cell receptor beta chains below come from one sample, sequenced in a study of glioma-infiltrating T cells after dendritic cell vaccination. Sequencing used immunoSEQ multiplex PCR; TCRdb keeps in-frame clones, though not all of them. This sample has around 92,000 clones, with less than 90% found just once. Indicated time point: after dendritic cell vaccination, including at tumor progression/relapse. Sequencing used blood, obtained after dendritic cell vaccination. The receptors here all came from a human donor with glioblastoma.

This clone is a singleton in its sample. The rearrangement uses TRBV28 and TRBJ2-7; possible D gene TRBD2, 6 bases. The CDR3 sequence is 16 residues long. V was trimmed by 1 base and J by 6 bases, leaving 19 bases between them. In germline, CDR1 is MDHEN, CDR2 SYDVKM. CDR3 sequence reads: CASSLSRTGLISEQYF. The CDR3, as DNA: TGTGCCAGCAGTTTATCCCGAACGGGACTCATTTCCGAGCAGTACTTC.

V usage is TRBV7-2 and J usage is TRBJ2-5, with D maybe TRBD1 (5 bases). Trimming pared 5 bases from V and 2 bases from J, leaving 15 bases between. CDR3 length: 15 residues. Germline CDR1 and CDR2: SGHTA and FQGNSA. The CDR3 DNA reads as TGTGCCAGCAGCGCGTTGGGTAGGACACAAGAGACCCAGTACTTC. It encodes CASSALGRTQETQYF.

This clone was seen more than once but under ten times. The V gene is TRBV19, the J gene TRBJ1-2; D is ambiguous. CDR3 size: 13 residues. From germline, CDR1 is LNHDA and CDR2 SQIVND (reference sequence). Trimming took off 3 bases at V and 5 bases at J, with 10 bases between the two ends. The CDR3 DNA reads as TGTGCCAGTAGTATCGGGGAAGGGTATGGCTACACCTTC. Protein sequence: CASSIGEGYGYTF. Combining the CDR3 with reference TRBV19 and TRBJ1-2 gives the whole variable domain DGGITQSPKYLFRKEGQNVTLSCEQNLNHDAMYWYRQDPGQGLRLIYYSQIVNDFQKGDIAEGYSVSREKKESFPLTVTSAQKNPTAFYLCASSIGEGYGYTFGSGTRLTVV.

V usage is TRBV5-1 and J usage is TRBJ2-1, with D perhaps TRBD2 (5 bases). The V gene's germline CDR1 is SGHRS and CDR2 YFSETQ. V gave up 1 base and J gave up 4 bases, with 6 bases separating them. CDR3 length: 13 amino acids. The CDR3 loop is CASSLSGYNEQFF. CDR3 sequence (DNA): TGCGCCAGCAGCTTGTCGGGATACAATGAGCAGTTCTTC.

The V call is TRBV5-1, the J call TRBJ1-2, with D tentatively TRBD1 (5 bases). In germline, CDR1 is SGHRS, CDR2 YFSETQ. The CDR3 length is 14 residues. Trimming took off 3 bases at V and 6 bases at J, with 15 bases between the two ends. CDR3 DNA: TGCGCCAGCAGCTGGAGAAACCTAGGGGATGGCTACACCTTC. Translated, it gives CASSWRNLGDGYTF.

The chain links TRBV5-1 to TRBJ2-7, with TRBD1 as a possible D gene (6 bases). Between the trimmed V and J ends, which lost 4 bases and 1 base, there was a span of 15 bases. CDR3 length equals 15 residues. The germline V gene encodes CDR1 SGHRS and CDR2 YFSETQ. CDR3 sequence: CASSPDGQPSYEQYF. DNA for the CDR3: TGCGCCAGCAGCCCGGATGGACAGCCTTCCTACGAGCAGTACTTC.

The rearrangement uses TRBV27 and TRBJ2-7; TRBD2 matches 10 bases. Per the germline V gene, CDR1 is MNHEY and CDR2 is SMNVEV (reference sequence). CDR3 size: 16 residues. The junction had 11 bases not matched to a gene; V was cut back by 4 bases and J by 5 bases. CDR3 in DNA: TGTGCCAGCAGTTCGGAATTTAGCGGGAGGATCCACGAGCAGTACTTC. Translation: CASSSEFSGRIHEQYF.

The V call is TRBV10-3, the J call TRBJ2-3, with 10 bases fitting TRBD2. The CDR3 length is 13 residues. The germline gives CDR1 ENHRY, CDR2 SYGVKD. In DNA, the CDR3 is TGTGCACAAGGGACTAGCGCAAGAGATACGCAGTATTTT. As protein: CAQGTSARDTQYF.

The chain links TRBV9 to TRBJ1-3; 7 bases map to TRBD1. The DNA end lines up better with TRBJ2-2; the J call may be wrong. This CDR3 has 13 amino acids. Germline V gene sequence: CDR1 SGDLS, CDR2 YYNGEE. Here the CDR3 DNA reads TGTGCCAGCAGCGGCGACAGGGACGGGGAGCTGTTTTTT. Its protein is CASSGDRDGELFF.

The CDR3 spells CASSMDWASGTQYF. For the CDR3, the DNA is TGTGCCAGCAGCATGGACTGGGCCTCGGGTACGCAGTATTTT. This chain connects TRBV7-6 to TRBJ2-3; perhaps TRBD2 as D (5 bases). Trimming took off 5 bases at V and 8 bases at J, with 17 bases between the two ends. The CDR3 covers 14 residues. Germline V CDR1 and CDR2: SGHVS, FNYEAQ. Full variable domain (missing parts from reference TRBV7-6 and TRBJ2-3): GAGVSQSPRYKVTKRGQDVALRCDPISGHVSLYWYRQALGQGPEFLTYFNYEAQQDKSGLPNDRFSAERPEGSISTLTIQRTEQRDSAMYRCASSMDWASGTQYFGPGTRLTVL.

The CDR3 protein is CASSLSAGGELFF. The CDR3 DNA reads TGCGCCAGCAGCCTATCAGCGGGCGGGGAGCTGTTTTTT. The rearrangement uses TRBV5-1 and TRBJ2-2; a weak D match, TRBD2 (6 bases). CDR3 length: 13 amino acids. V was pared by 4 bases and J by 7 bases, with 11 bases between. Germline CDR1 SGHRS, CDR2 YFSETQ.

The rearrangement links TRBV5-1 to TRBJ2-7; TRBD1 is a possible D gene (6 bases). The ends were cut back, 1 base at V and 6 bases at J, with 14 bases in the middle. Germline lookup yields CDR1 SGHRS and CDR2 YFSETQ. CDR3 length equals 14 residues. CDR3 nucleotide sequence: TGCGCCAGCAGCTTGAGGCAGGGGAGTGTCGAGCAGTACTTC. This codes for CASSLRQGSVEQYF.

The chain links TRBV27 to TRBJ1-2; TRBD1 might be the D (5 bases). The CDR3 spans 13 residues. Trimming shortened V by 6 bases and J by 4 bases, and 12 bases separated the two germline ends. Germline loops: CDR1 MNHEY, CDR2 SMNVEV (reference sequence). The CDR3 spells CASSPGGTYGYTF. The CDR3 nucleotides read TGTGCCAGCAGCCCTGGCGGGACCTATGGCTACACCTTC.

This rearrangement joins TRBV5-6 to TRBJ2-2; TRBD2 agrees at 8 bases. This CDR3 has 16 amino acids. Losses at the gene ends were 0 bases for V and 1 base for J; bases not matched to a gene: 2. Germline loops: CDR1 SGHDT, CDR2 YYEEEE. CDR3 DNA sequence: TGTGCCAGCAGCTTGGGACTAGCGTGGAACACCGGGGAGCTGTTTTTT. Translation gives CASSLGLAWNTGELFF.

This sequence joins TRBV25-1 and TRBJ1-6; D is unclear. The V gene lost 5 bases and the J gene lost 0 bases, with 2 bases spanning the gap. The germline gives CDR1 MGHDK, CDR2 SYGVNS. The CDR3 consists of 13 residues. CDR3 residues: CASSYSYNSPLHF. The CDR3 DNA follows: TGTGCCAGCAGTTACTCCTATAATTCACCCCTCCACTTT.

V gene TRBV18 combines with J gene TRBJ2-3; 7 nucleotides match TRBD2. From germline, CDR1 is KGHSH and CDR2 LQKENI. The CDR3 is 16 residues long. V lost 3 bases to trimming and J lost 0 bases; unmatched junction nucleotides: 6. The CDR3 sequence is CASSPRTRTSTDTQYF. CDR3 nucleotides: TGTGCCAGCTCACCCCGGACTAGGACTAGCACAGATACGCAGTATTTT.